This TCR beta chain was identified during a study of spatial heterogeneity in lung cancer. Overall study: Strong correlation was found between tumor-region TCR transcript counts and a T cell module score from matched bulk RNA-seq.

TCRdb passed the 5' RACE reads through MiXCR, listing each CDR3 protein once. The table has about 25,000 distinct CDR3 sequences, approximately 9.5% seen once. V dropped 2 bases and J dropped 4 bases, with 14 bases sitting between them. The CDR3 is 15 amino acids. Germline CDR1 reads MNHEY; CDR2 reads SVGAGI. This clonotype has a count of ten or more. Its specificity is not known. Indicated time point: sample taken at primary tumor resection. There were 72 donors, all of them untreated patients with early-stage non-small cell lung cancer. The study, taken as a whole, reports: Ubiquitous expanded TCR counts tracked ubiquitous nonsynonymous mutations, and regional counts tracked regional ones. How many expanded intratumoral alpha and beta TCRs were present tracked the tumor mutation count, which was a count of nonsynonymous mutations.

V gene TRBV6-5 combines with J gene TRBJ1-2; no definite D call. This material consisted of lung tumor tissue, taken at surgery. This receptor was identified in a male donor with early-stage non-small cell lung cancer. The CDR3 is CASSYTGIDLYGYTF. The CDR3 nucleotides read TGTGCCAGCAGTTACACGGGCATCGACCTCTATGGCTACACCTTC.